This T cell receptor (beta chain) was sequenced during a study of T cell repertoires in cytomegalovirus infection. Each CDR3 protein is one row after TCRdb ran MiXCR on the reads. The data contain about 130,000 distinct CDR3 sequences, 32% of them singletons. With regard to this clonotype: What it binds is not known.

This sample comprised CD8+ T cells from cultured PBMCs, obtained from culture after CMV antigen stimulation. The clonotype was recovered from a human donor in good health (CMV status not recorded). Some clones in this sample may be carry-over from other donors' samples.

In DNA form, the CDR3 reads TGTGCCAGCAGCTTACATACAGGGTCCTACGAGCAGTACTTC. The encoded protein is CASSLHTGSYEQYF. The chain combines TRBV11-2 with TRBJ2-7; maybe TRBD1 (6 bases). CDR3 length equals 14 residues. CDR1 SGHAT and CDR2 FQNNGV come from the germline V gene. V dropped 2 bases and J dropped 1 base, with 9 bases sitting between them. Together with reference TRBV11-2 and TRBJ2-7, the CDR3 gives the full variable domain: EAGVAQSPRYKIIEKRQSVAFWCNPISGHATLYWYQQILGQGPKLLIQFQNNGVVDDSQLPKDRFSAERLKGVDSTLKIQPAKLEDSAVYLCASSLHTGSYEQYFGPGTRLTVT.